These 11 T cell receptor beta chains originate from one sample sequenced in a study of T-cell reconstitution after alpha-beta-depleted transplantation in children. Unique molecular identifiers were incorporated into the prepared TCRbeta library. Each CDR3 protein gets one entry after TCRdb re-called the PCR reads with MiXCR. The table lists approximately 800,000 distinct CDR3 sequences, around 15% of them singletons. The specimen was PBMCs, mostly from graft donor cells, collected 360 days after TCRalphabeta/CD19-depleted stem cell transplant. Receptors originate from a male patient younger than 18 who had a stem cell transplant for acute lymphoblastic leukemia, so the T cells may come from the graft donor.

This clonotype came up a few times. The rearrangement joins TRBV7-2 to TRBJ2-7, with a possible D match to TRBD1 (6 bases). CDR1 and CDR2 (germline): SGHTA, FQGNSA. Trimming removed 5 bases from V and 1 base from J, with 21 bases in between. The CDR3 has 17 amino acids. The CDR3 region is CASSLVLARDTSYEQYF. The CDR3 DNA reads TGTGCCAGCAGCCTCGTCCTAGCCCGGGACACGTCCTACGAGCAGTACTTC.

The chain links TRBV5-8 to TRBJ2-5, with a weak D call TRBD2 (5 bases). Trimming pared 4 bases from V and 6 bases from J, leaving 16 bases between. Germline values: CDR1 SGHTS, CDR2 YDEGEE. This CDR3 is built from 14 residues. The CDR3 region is CASSAGLYGKTQYF. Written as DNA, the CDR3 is TGTGCCAGCAGCGCGGGCCTATACGGGAAGACCCAGTACTTC.

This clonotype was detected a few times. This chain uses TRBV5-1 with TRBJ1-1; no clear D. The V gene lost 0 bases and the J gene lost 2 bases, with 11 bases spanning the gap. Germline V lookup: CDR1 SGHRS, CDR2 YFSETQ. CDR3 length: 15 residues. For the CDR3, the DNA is TGCGCCAGCAGCTTGGGAGCGACGGCCAACACTGAAGCTTTCTTT. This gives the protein CASSLGATANTEAFF.

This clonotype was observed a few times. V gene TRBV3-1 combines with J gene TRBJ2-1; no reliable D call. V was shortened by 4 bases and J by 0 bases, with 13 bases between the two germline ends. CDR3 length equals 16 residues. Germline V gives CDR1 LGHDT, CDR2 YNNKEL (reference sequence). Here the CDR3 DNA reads TGTGCCAGCAGCCTTAGAGGCGCAGTCTCCTACAATGAGCAGTTCTTC. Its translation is CASSLRGAVSYNEQFF.

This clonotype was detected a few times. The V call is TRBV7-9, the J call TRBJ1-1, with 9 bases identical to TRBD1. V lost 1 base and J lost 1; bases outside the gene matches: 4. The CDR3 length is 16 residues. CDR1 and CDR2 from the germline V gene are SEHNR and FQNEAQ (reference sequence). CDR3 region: CASSLEPGQGNTEAFF. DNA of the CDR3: TGTGCCAGCAGCTTAGAACCGGGACAGGGGAACACTGAAGCTTTCTTT.

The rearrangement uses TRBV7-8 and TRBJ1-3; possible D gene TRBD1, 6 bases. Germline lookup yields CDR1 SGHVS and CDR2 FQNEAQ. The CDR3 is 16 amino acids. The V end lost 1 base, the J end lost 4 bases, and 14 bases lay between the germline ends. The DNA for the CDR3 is TGTGCCAGCAGCTTAGTCGGGGGGCTTGGAGGAAACACCATATATTTT. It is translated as CASSLVGGLGGNTIYF.

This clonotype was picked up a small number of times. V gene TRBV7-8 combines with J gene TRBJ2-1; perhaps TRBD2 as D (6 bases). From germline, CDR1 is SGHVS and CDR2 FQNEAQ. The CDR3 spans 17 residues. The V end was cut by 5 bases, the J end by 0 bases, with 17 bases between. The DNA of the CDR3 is TGTGCCAGCAGCCCTAGCCCCCGGGAGAGCTCCTACAATGAGCAGTTCTTC. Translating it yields CASSPSPRESSYNEQFF.

The CDR3 coding sequence is TGTGCCAGCATGATCTCCGGACTACTATACAATGAGCAGTTCTTC. This codes for CASMISGLLYNEQFF. The chain couples TRBV25-1 to TRBJ2-1; the D gene is possibly TRBD2 (6 bases). The CDR3 runs 15 residues. Per the germline V gene, CDR1 is MGHDK and CDR2 is SYGVNS. Trimming removed 7 bases from V and 4 bases from J, with 17 bases in between.

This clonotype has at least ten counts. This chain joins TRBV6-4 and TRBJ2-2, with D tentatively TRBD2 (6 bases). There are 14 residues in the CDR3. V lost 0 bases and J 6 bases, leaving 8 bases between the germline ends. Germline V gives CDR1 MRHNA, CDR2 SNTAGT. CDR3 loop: CASSDSGGPGELFF. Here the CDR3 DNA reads TGTGCCAGCAGTGACTCGGGAGGACCCGGGGAGCTGTTTTTT.

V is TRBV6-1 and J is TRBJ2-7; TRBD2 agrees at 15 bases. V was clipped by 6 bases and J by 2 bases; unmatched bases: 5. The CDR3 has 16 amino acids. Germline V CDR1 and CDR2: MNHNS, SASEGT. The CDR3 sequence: CASRQRTSGRAYEQYF. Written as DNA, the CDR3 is TGTGCCAGCAGACAGAGGACTAGCGGGAGGGCCTACGAGCAGTACTTC.

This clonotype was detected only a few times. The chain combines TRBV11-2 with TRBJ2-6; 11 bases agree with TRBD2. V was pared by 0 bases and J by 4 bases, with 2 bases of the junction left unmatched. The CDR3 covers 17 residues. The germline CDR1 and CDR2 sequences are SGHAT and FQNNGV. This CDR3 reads CASSLELAGVGANVLTF. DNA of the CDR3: TGTGCCAGCAGCTTAGAACTAGCGGGAGTCGGGGCCAACGTCCTGACTTTC.